The next 7 T cell receptor beta chains were all read from a single sample in a study of T cells in narcolepsy. This table comes from immunoSEQ multiplex PCR, and its TCRdb copy is limited to in-frame clones, with some not included. Seen here are tens of thousands of clones, roughly four fifths observed once, and the top ten hold over 0.9%. Specimen: CD45RA- memory CD4+ T cells from PBMCs. The origin of the receptors is a human donor with narcolepsy.

The DNA of the CDR3 is TGTGCCATCAGTGGTGGAACAGGGGCAAACACTGAAGCTTTCTTT. Translation gives CAISGGTGANTEAFF. This chain uses TRBV10-3 with TRBJ1-1, with 7 nucleotides matching TRBD1. CDR3 length equals 15 residues. Germline V lookup: CDR1 ENHRY, CDR2 SYGVKD. The ends lost 4 bases at V and 2 bases at J; junction bases unmatched: 7.

The chain joins TRBV19 to TRBJ1-2; possible D gene TRBD1, 6 bases. This CDR3 is 12 amino acids long. Germline loops: CDR1 LNHDA, CDR2 SQIVND (reference sequence). Trimming shortened V by 7 bases and J by 5 bases, and 11 bases separated the two germline ends. DNA for the CDR3: TGTGCCAGTAATGTAGGGGGGTATGGCTACACCTTC. Its protein product is CASNVGGYGYTF.

The chain uses TRBV9 and TRBJ2-2; TRBD2 is a possible D gene (7 bases). Germline CDR1 and CDR2: SGDLS and YYNGEE. The CDR3 consists of 18 residues. Trimming shortened V by 0 bases and J by 1 base, and 16 bases separated the two germline ends. For the CDR3, the DNA is TGTGCCAGCAGCGTAGCGCCAGGGGCGGGGGAGAACACCGGGGAGCTGTTTTTT. As protein: CASSVAPGAGENTGELFF.

The V and J genes are TRBV7-8 and TRBJ2-5, with TRBD1 matching over 7 bases. The better agreement between TRBJ2-7 and the DNA end casts doubt on the J call. The CDR3 runs 15 residues. From germline, CDR1 is SGHVS and CDR2 FQNEAQ. DNA of the CDR3: TGTGCCAGCAGCTCGAACAGGGGTGGGGCCTACGAGCAGTACTTC. Its translation: CASSSNRGGAYEQYF.

The chain combines TRBV6-5 with TRBJ2-5, with 7 bases aligning to TRBD2. CDR1 is MNHEY and CDR2 is SVGAGI in the germline V gene. V was pared by 3 bases and J by 5 bases, with 6 bases of the junction left unmatched. This CDR3 has 14 residues. The CDR3 sequence is CASSYRTSWETQYF. The CDR3 DNA sequence: TGTGCCAGCAGTTATCGGACTAGTTGGGAGACCCAGTACTTC.

This clone was seen more than once but under ten times. The chain has TRBV5-1 and TRBJ2-5; D is unresolved. CDR3 size: 15 residues. The V gene lost 4 bases and the J gene lost 1 base, with 14 bases spanning the gap. CDR1 is SGHRS, CDR2 YFSETQ, per germline. CDR3 protein: CASSLEVETQETQYF. The CDR3 bases are TGCGCCAGCAGCCTAGAGGTGGAGACCCAAGAGACCCAGTACTTC.

The chain has TRBV16 and TRBJ1-2; D gene ambiguous. CDR3 length: 17 amino acids. V lost 5 bases to trimming and J lost 4 bases, with 23 bases between them. Per the germline V gene, CDR1 is KGHSY and CDR2 is FQNENV. CDR3 residues: CASSGVPIVRKTYGYTF. The DNA of the CDR3 is TGTGCCAGCAGCGGTGTTCCGATCGTTAGAAAGACCTATGGCTACACCTTC.